These T cell receptor beta chains were read from a single sample in a study of shared clonotypes between healthy human individuals. Using immunoSEQ multiplex PCR, the repertoire was profiled, and TCRdb retains in-frame clones only, with some absent. This sample has over a million clones, with around 76% found just once. Sequenced: memory CD4+ T cells sorted from blood. The receptors were gathered from a man between 18 and 29 years old in good health. Both conserved end residues are part of each CDR3. The D gene is left open where the match is weak. A row's size may be missing; if present it is once, few, many or a size class.

size	D	J	V	DNA	CDR3
-	TRBD1	TRBJ2-7	TRBV5-1	TGCGCCAGCAGCACGGACAGGAAAGGGTCCTACGAGCAGTACTTC	CASSTDRKGSYEQYF
-	TRBD2	TRBJ2-1	TRBV6-4	TGTGCCAGCAGTCGGACTAGCGGGGGGAGCTCCTACAATGAGCAGTTCTTC	CASSRTSGGSSYNEQFF
-	-	TRBJ1-1	TRBV6-1	TGTGCCAGCAGAAGAGTCGGGGGATACACTGAAGCTTTCTTT	CASRRVGGYTEAFF
-	-	TRBJ1-1	TRBV30	TGTGCCTGGAGAGGCCCAGACAGAACTAACACTGAAGCTTTCTTT	CAWRGPDRTNTEAFF
-	TRBD2	TRBJ2-7	TRBV10-3	TGTGCCATCAGTGAGAGCGGGACTACCTACGAGCAGTACTTC	CAISESGTTYEQYF
once	TRBD1	TRBJ1-2	TRBV5-6	TGTGCCAGCAGCCCGCCCCGGGACAGGCACTATGGCTACACCTTC	CASSPPRDRHYGYTF
-	TRBD1	TRBJ2-2	TRBV14	TGTGCCAGCAGCCAAGGACAGGGGAGCACCGGGGAGCTGTTTTTT	CASSQGQGSTGELFF
-	-	TRBJ2-3	TRBV4-1	TGCGCCAGCAGCCCTACAGGGTTTCTTAGTCTGTATTTT	CASSPTGFLSLYF
-	-	TRBJ2-3	TRBV19	TGTGCCAGTAATCCGGGGGTGGAGGATACGCAGTATTTT	CASNPGVEDTQYF
-	-	TRBJ1-4	TRBV10-3	TGTGCCATCAGGGACAGTATTTTTTCGGATGAAAAACTGTTTTTT	CAIRDSIFSDEKLFF
-	-	TRBJ2-5	TRBV6-1	TGTGCCAGCAGTGAAACTGAGACCCAGTACTTC	CASSETETQYF
-	-	TRBJ2-1	TRBV30	TGTGCCTGGACCAAATATGGGGAGCAGTTCTTC	CAWTKYGEQFF
-	-	TRBJ2-2	TRBV5-5	TGTGCCAGCAGCTTGCAGGGGCACACCGGGGAGCTGTTTTTT	CASSLQGHTGELFF
few	TRBD2	TRBJ2-3	TRBV15	TGTGCCACCAGCAGAGATAGGTGGACTAGCGATAGCACAGATACGCAGTATTTT	CATSRDRWTSDSTDTQYF
-	-	TRBJ2-3	TRBV5-1	TGCGCCAGCAGCTTGGCGGCGTTCACAGATACGCAGTATTTT	CASSLAAFTDTQYF
-	TRBD2	TRBJ2-7	TRBV18	TGTGCCAGCTCACCTTGGGCTAGCGGGACCTACGAGCAGTACTTC	CASSPWASGTYEQYF
-	-	TRBJ2-3	TRBV5-1	TGCGCCAGCAGCTTGGCAGCAGGGAATACAGATACGCAGTATTTT	CASSLAAGNTDTQYF
few	-	TRBJ2-3	TRBV29-1	TGCAGCGTTACATTCCACGGTCGACAGTTCACAGATACGCAGTATTTT	CSVTFHGRQFTDTQYF
-	TRBD2	TRBJ2-1	TRBV9	TGTGCCAGCAGCCCGGGGTCCAGCGGGAGACCCAATGAGCAGTTCTTC	CASSPGSSGRPNEQFF
-	-	TRBJ1-3	TRBV15	TGTGCCACCAGCAGAGTGGGGAGCTCTGGAAACACCATATATTTT	CATSRVGSSGNTIYF
-	-	TRBJ2-7	TRBV14	TGTGCCAGCAGCCCCTGGGGGGCGGCCTCCTACGAGCAGTACTTC	CASSPWGAASYEQYF
-	-	TRBJ2-2	TRBV10-1	TGCGCCAGCAGTGCAGATACCGGGGAGCTGTTTTTT	CASSADTGELFF
-	-	TRBJ2-7	TRBV30	TGTGCCTGGGCCCTTCGGCAGGGGTCCTACGAGCAGTACTTC	CAWALRQGSYEQYF
once	TRBD1	TRBJ2-3	TRBV19	TGTGCCAGTAGTATCCGACAGGGGGTGGGAGATACGCAGTATTTT	CASSIRQGVGDTQYF
once	-	TRBJ2-7	TRBV5-1	TGCGCCAGCAGCTTCGACGGGGGTGTCCTCTACGAGCAGTACTTC	CASSFDGGVLYEQYF
-	TRBD1	TRBJ1-4	TRBV5-6	TGTGCCAGCAGCGAATACAGGGGGGAAACTAATGAAAAACTGTTTTTT	CASSEYRGETNEKLFF
-	-	TRBJ2-4	TRBV6-4	TGTGCCAGCAGTCCTCCAGAGGAAAAAAACATTCAGTACTTC	CASSPPEEKNIQYF
-	-	TRBJ2-3	TRBV11-2	TGTGCCAGCAGCAAGGCGGGTACAGGACCTAGCACAGATACGCAGTATTTT	CASSKAGTGPSTDTQYF
-	-	TRBJ1-6	TRBV5-6	TGTGCCAGCAGCGAGGGGGGACGCCTCGATTCACCCCTCCACTTT	CASSEGGRLDSPLHF